This entry lists 28 T cell receptor beta chains sequenced from one sample in a study of T cell responses to AZD1222 COVID-19 vaccine. Assay used: immunoSEQ multiplex PCR; TCRdb lists only in-frame clones, some missing. The sample has about 79,000 clones, 90% to 95% seen once. Sequencing was performed on peripheral blood, taken on day 0 of MenACWY control vaccination. The receptors here all came from an adult in good health.

The chain combines TRBV4-1 with TRBJ2-3; 13 bases are shared with TRBD2. From germline, CDR1 is MGHRA and CDR2 YSYEKL. Trimming took 3 bases from V and 2 from J; bases not matched to a gene: 5. The CDR3 consists of 17 residues. The CDR3 reads CASSQSGLAGLTDTQYF. The CDR3 DNA reads TGCGCCAGCAGCCAGTCGGGACTAGCGGGACTCACAGATACGCAGTATTTT.

The CDR3 DNA is TGTGCCAGCTCACCCAGGGACGGAGCCTACGAGCAGTACTTC. This encodes CASSPRDGAYEQYF. The chain links TRBV18 to TRBJ2-7; tentatively, D is TRBD1 or TRBD2 (5 bases each). Germline V CDR1 and CDR2: KGHSH, LQKENI. The length of the CDR3 is 14 residues. V lost 3 bases and J 2 bases, leaving 11 bases between the germline ends.

The chain employs TRBV15 and TRBJ2-3; D might be TRBD2 (5 bases). The CDR3 loop spans 13 amino acids. Between the trimmed V and J ends, which lost 7 bases and 5 bases, there was a span of 13 bases. CDR1 and CDR2 from the germline V gene are LNHNV and YYDKDF (reference sequence). CDR3 DNA: TGTGCCACCATGGAGTATCGGGGAGATACGCAGTATTTT. It codes for CATMEYRGDTQYF.

V is TRBV5-1 and J is TRBJ1-2; 8 nucleotides align to TRBD1. Germline V CDR1 and CDR2: SGHRS, YFSETQ. The CDR3 has 13 residues. V lost 0 bases to trimming and J lost 8 bases; unmatched junction nucleotides: 3. In DNA, the CDR3 is TGCGCCAGCAGCTTGGGACAGGGGAACGGCTACACCTTC. This codes for CASSLGQGNGYTF.

The genes are TRBV11-2 and TRBJ2-5, with unresolved D. The germline CDR1 and CDR2 sequences are SGHAT and FQNNGV. The ends were cut back, 1 base at V and 5 bases at J, with 8 bases in the middle. The CDR3 is 13 amino acids. The CDR3 coding sequence is TGTGCCAGCAGCTTAGTTGTTGGGGAGACCCAGTACTTC. This gives the protein CASSLVVGETQYF.

This rearrangement joins TRBV9 to TRBJ2-5, with 10 bases matching TRBD2. Per germline, CDR1 SGDLS and CDR2 YYNGEE. V trimming: 0 bases; J trimming: 7 bases; junction bases outside the gene matches: 6. The CDR3 runs 15 residues. DNA of the CDR3: TGTGCCAGCAGCGTAGTTTTAGCGGGGGGTCGGACCCAGTACTTC. This gives the protein CASSVVLAGGRTQYF.

The rearrangement uses TRBV7-6 and TRBJ1-1; maybe TRBD1 (6 bases). Germline loops: CDR1 SGHVS, CDR2 FNYEAQ. Deletions cut 0 bases from V and 0 bases from J, with 17 bases between. This CDR3 is 18 amino acids long. The CDR3 region is CASSLASRPGVMNTEAFF. As DNA, the CDR3 is TGTGCCAGCAGCTTAGCGTCCAGACCAGGGGTCATGAACACTGAAGCTTTCTTT.

The CDR3 is CASIGTSETDTQYF. In nucleotides, the CDR3 is TGTGCCAGCATCGGGACTAGCGAGACAGATACGCAGTATTTT. This sequence joins TRBV28 and TRBJ2-3; 10 bases fit TRBD2. J gave up 3 bases and V 7 bases, and 4 bases lay outside the gene matches. CDR3 length: 14 residues. Germline CDR1 MDHEN, CDR2 SYDVKM.

The chain combines TRBV3-1 (or the pseudogene TRBV3-2) with TRBJ2-5, with TRBD2 matching over 14 bases. The length of the CDR3 is 16 residues. J lost 8 bases, V lost 3 bases, and 8 bases had no gene match. The germline V gene has CDR1 LGHDT and CDR2 YNNKEL (reference sequence). DNA for the CDR3: TGTGCCAGCAGCCAGGGACTAGCGGGGGCCGGTCGTACCCAGTACTTC. Its translation is CASSQGLAGAGRTQYF.

V and J are TRBV5-4 and TRBJ1-3; D is perhaps TRBD1 (5 bases). The CDR3 extends over 16 amino acids. From germline, CDR1 is SGHNT and CDR2 YYREEE (reference sequence). Trimming stripped 4 bases from V and 2 bases from J, with 16 bases between. The DNA for the CDR3 is TGTGCCAGCAGCATGGGGGGGTGGTACGCTGGAAACACCATATATTTT. This codes for CASSMGGWYAGNTIYF.

J is TRBJ2-1 and V is TRBV5-1; possibly TRBD1 for D (6 bases). This CDR3 has 16 amino acids. Germline CDR1 and CDR2: SGHRS and YFSETQ. V lost 0 bases, J lost 9 bases, and 19 bases lay in between. In nucleotides, the CDR3 is TGCGCCAGCAGCTTGGTTATAGAAACAGGGCATGGTGAGCAGTTCTTC. It encodes CASSLVIETGHGEQFF.

CDR3 loop: CASSEGETQYF. As DNA, the CDR3 is TGCGCCAGCAGCGAGGGAGAGACCCAGTACTTC. The chain combines TRBV5-1 with TRBJ2-5; possible D gene TRBD2, 5 bases. CDR1 SGHRS and CDR2 YFSETQ come from the germline V gene. V lost 4 bases and J lost 4, with 5 bases in between. There are 11 residues in the CDR3. Looking up the rest from reference TRBV5-1 and TRBJ2-5 gives the full variable domain: KAGVTQTPRYLIKTRGQQVTLSCSPISGHRSVSWYQQTPGQGLQFLFEYFSETQRNKGNFPGRFSGRQFSNSRSEMNVSTLELGDSALYLCASSEGETQYFGPGTRLLVL.

V usage is TRBV5-6 and J usage is TRBJ2-7; 10 positions match TRBD1. Germline CDR1 is SGHDT and CDR2 is YYEEEE. V was pared by 3 bases and J by 7 bases, with 7 bases of the junction left unmatched. CDR3 length: 14 amino acids. CDR3 region: CASSYSGTGEEQYF. The CDR3 DNA reads as TGTGCCAGCAGCTACTCCGGGACAGGGGAAGAGCAGTACTTC. Looking up the rest from reference TRBV5-6 and TRBJ2-7 gives the full variable domain: DAGVTQSPTHLIKTRGQQVTLRCSPKSGHDTVSWYQQALGQGPQFIFQYYEEEERQRGNFPDRFSGHQFPNYSSELNVNALLLGDSALYLCASSYSGTGEEQYFGPGTRLTVT.

This chain connects TRBV6-1 to TRBJ1-6, with D tentatively TRBD1 (5 bases). Germline loops: CDR1 MNHNS, CDR2 SASEGT. This CDR3 spans 16 amino acids. V was trimmed by 1 base and J by 5 bases, leaving 12 bases between them. CDR3 sequence (DNA): TGTGCCAGCAGTGAAGGGGTCAGGGTCGATAATTCACCCCTCCACTTT. It encodes CASSEGVRVDNSPLHF.

The V and J genes are TRBV27 and TRBJ2-7; TRBD2 agrees at 9 bases. The CDR3 runs to 15 residues. The V gene's germline CDR1 is MNHEY and CDR2 SMNVEV (reference sequence). The V and J ends lost 5 bases and 6 bases, in that order; junction bases with no gene match: 11. The CDR3 protein is CASSGRLAVVAEQYF. Written as DNA, the CDR3 is TGTGCCAGCAGTGGAAGACTAGCGGTGGTCGCCGAGCAGTACTTC.

The table lists this clone with a few counts. The V gene is TRBV25-1, the J gene TRBJ2-7; TRBD1 aligns across 8 bases. The CDR3 runs to 13 residues. Germline-derived CDR1 and CDR2 are MGHDK and SYGVNS. V trimming: 5 bases; J trimming: 7 bases; junction bases outside the gene matches: 7. The CDR3 DNA is TGTGCCAGCAGTACCAGGGGGCGCTGGGAGCAGTACTTC. Translation: CASSTRGRWEQYF.

CDR3 sequence reads: CASRRSAGGLSYNEQFF. CDR3 sequence (DNA): TGTGCCAGCAGGAGGTCGGCGGGGGGACTCTCCTACAATGAGCAGTTCTTC. The gene calls are TRBV13 and TRBJ2-1; 8 nucleotides line up with TRBD2. The junction had 10 bases not matched to a gene; V was cut back by 6 bases and J by 0 bases. This CDR3 has 17 residues. Per germline, CDR1 PRHDT and CDR2 FYEKMQ (reference sequence).

The DNA for the CDR3 is TGTGCCAGTAGTATAGACGGTGGGAACACTGAAGCTTTCTTT. Amino acids: CASSIDGGNTEAFF. V is TRBV19 and J is TRBJ1-1; D is unresolved. Germline V gene sequence: CDR1 LNHDA, CDR2 SQIVND (reference sequence). This CDR3 is 14 amino acids long. Trimming left V 0 bases short and J 1 base short, with 6 bases between.

The chain carries TRBV5-4 and TRBJ1-5, with 10 positions matching TRBD1. Losses at the gene ends were 4 bases for V and 7 bases for J; bases not matched to a gene: 8. Germline CDR1 and CDR2: SGHNT and YYREEE (reference sequence). This CDR3 region has 15 residues. CDR3 nucleotide sequence: TGTGCCAGCAGCACCGGGACAGGGGAAGGACAGCCCCAGCATTTT. This gives the protein CASSTGTGEGQPQHF.

The rearrangement links TRBV5-8 to TRBJ2-1; D is uncertain. Germline loops: CDR1 SGHTS, CDR2 YDEGEE. This CDR3 is 16 amino acids long. Trimming removed 4 bases from V and 0 bases from J, with 14 bases in between. CDR3 sequence: CASSTRQVSSYNEQFF. The CDR3 region has the DNA TGTGCCAGCAGCACAAGACAAGTCAGCTCCTACAATGAGCAGTTCTTC.

The chain combines TRBV28 with TRBJ1-2, with D unresolved. Deletions cut 4 bases from V and 8 bases from J, with 11 bases between. CDR3 length: 12 amino acids. Germline CDR1 MDHEN, CDR2 SYDVKM. DNA for the CDR3: TGTGCCAGCAGTTACACGACTGAGGGCTACACCTTC. Translated, it gives CASSYTTEGYTF.

V gene TRBV11-2 combines with J gene TRBJ2-3; no clear D. V was clipped by 0 bases and J by 9 bases, with 19 bases between them. The CDR3 spans 16 residues. The V gene's germline CDR1 is SGHAT and CDR2 FQNNGV. The CDR3 bases are TGTGCCAGCAGCTTAGATCGGGTCTCTTTAGGTGGGACGCAGTATTTT. Translated: CASSLDRVSLGGTQYF.

V and J are TRBV5-8 and TRBJ2-3, with D hard to call. Germline CDR1 and CDR2: SGHTS and YDEGEE. The CDR3 extends over 14 amino acids. The germline V and J ends were trimmed by 1 base and 6 bases, with 12 bases remaining between them. The CDR3 nucleotides read TGTGCCAGCAGCTTGCGTCACCCAACGGATACGCAGTATTTT. Amino acids: CASSLRHPTDTQYF. Variable domain in full (rest from reference TRBV5-8 and TRBJ2-3): EAGVTQSPTHLIKTRGQQATLRCSPISGHTSVYWYQQALGLGLQFLLWYDEGEERNRGNFPPRFSGRQFPNYSSELNVNALELEDSALYLCASSLRHPTDTQYFGPGTRLTVL.

The chain uses TRBV19 and TRBJ2-1; 9 bases are a match to TRBD2. Germline CDR1 LNHDA, CDR2 SQIVND (reference sequence). V shed 8 bases, J shed 9 bases, and the junction held 5 bases outside the gene matches. The CDR3 covers 12 residues. The CDR3 nucleotides read TGTGCCAGTGGCACTAGCGGGCCTGAGCAGTTCTTC. Its protein product is CASGTSGPEQFF.

This chain joins TRBV12-3 or TRBV12-4 and TRBJ2-2; D not certain. The CDR3 has 13 amino acids. V lost 1 base and J lost 3, with 3 bases in between. DNA of the CDR3: TGTGCCAGCAGTTTAGGGTACACCGGGGAGCTGTTTTTT. It translates to CASSLGYTGELFF.

The CDR3 loop reads CASTRDNSGNTIYF. The CDR3 nucleotides read TGTGCCAGCACCCGAGATAACTCTGGAAACACCATATATTTT. The V call is TRBV28, the J call TRBJ1-3; D unclear. Trimming took off 7 bases at V and 0 bases at J, with 10 bases between the two ends. The CDR3 has 14 amino acids. Germline lookup yields CDR1 MDHEN and CDR2 SYDVKM.

The chain links TRBV15 to TRBJ2-7, with no clear D. CDR3 length equals 13 residues. Deletions cut 1 base from V and 8 bases from J, with 12 bases between. CDR1 and CDR2 (germline): LNHNV, YYDKDF (reference sequence). The CDR3 DNA reads TGTGCCACCAGCAGAGGCGCCGATTTTAAGCAGTACTTC. Amino acid sequence: CATSRGADFKQYF.

J is TRBJ2-3 and V is TRBV7-8; 12 bases agree with TRBD2. Germline-derived CDR1 and CDR2 are SGHVS and FQNEAQ. V lost 1 base, J lost 1 base, and 0 bases stayed unmatched. This CDR3 is built from 16 residues. In DNA form, the CDR3 reads TGTGCCAGCAGCTTAGGACTAGCGGGGGGCACAGATACGCAGTATTTT. This codes for CASSLGLAGGTDTQYF. The full variable domain, with the rest looked up from reference TRBV7-8 and TRBJ2-3, is GAGVSQSPRYKVAKRGQDVALRCDPISGHVSLFWYQQALGQGPEFLTYFQNEAQLDKSGLPSDRFFAERPEGSVSTLKIQRTQQEDSAVYLCASSLGLAGGTDTQYFGPGTRLTVL.